Presented here are 28 T cell receptor beta chains from one specimen sequenced in a study of cytomegalovirus exposure and HLA in healthy donors. Both 60 Vbeta primers and 13 Jbeta primers went into the PCR. This table comes from immunoSEQ multiplex PCR, and its TCRdb copy is limited to in-frame clones, with some not included. The table includes over 200,000 clones, approximately 87% detected once. The sequenced sample was PBMCs. These receptors were obtained from a human donor in good health.

The gene calls are TRBV21-1 and TRBJ2-7; the D call TRBD2 from the table was never checked on the DNA. TRBV21-1 is deemed a pseudogene. The CDR3 is 15 amino acids. CDR3 sequence: CASSPRGWGGSEQYF. CDR3 DNA: TGTGCCAGCAGCCCTAGGGGCTGGGGGGGCAGCGAGCAGTACTTC.

The chain employs TRBV29-1 and TRBJ1-5, with a tentative D call TRBD1 (5 bases). The CDR3 extends over 13 amino acids. The germline gives CDR1 SQVTM, CDR2 ANQGSEA. V lost 4 bases and J lost 3, with 10 bases in between. The CDR3 DNA sequence: TGCAGCGTTGGGGGCAGCTTCAATCAGCCCCAGCATTTT. Translated: CSVGGSFNQPQHF.

This clone was seen only once. V usage is TRBV18 and J usage is TRBJ2-2; D unresolved. This CDR3 comprises 15 residues. Trimming left V 6 bases short and J 1 base short, with 12 bases between. Per the germline V gene, CDR1 is KGHSH and CDR2 is LQKENI. The CDR3 loop is CASSQKAVNTGELFF. CDR3 DNA: TGTGCCAGCTCGCAAAAGGCGGTGAACACCGGGGAGCTGTTTTTT.

This clone was counted only a few times. V and J are TRBV5-4 and TRBJ2-3; 7 nucleotides match TRBD2. In germline, CDR1 is SGHNT, CDR2 YYREEE (reference sequence). The J segment lost 2 bases and the V segment lost 1 base, leaving 4 bases of the junction unmatched. This CDR3 is built from 15 residues. This CDR3 reads CASSLFQRDTDTQYF. The CDR3 nucleotides read TGTGCCAGCAGCTTGTTTCAGCGGGACACAGATACGCAGTATTTT.

V gene TRBV19 combines with J gene TRBJ2-1; 14 bases are shared with TRBD2. Unmatched junction bases numbered 9, after V lost 6 bases and J lost 8 bases. Germline-derived CDR1 and CDR2 are LNHDA and SQIVND (reference sequence). CDR3 size: 16 residues. In DNA form, the CDR3 reads TGTGCCAGTAGCACCTTCGGGACTAGCGGGAGCTATGAGCAGTTCTTC. Protein: CASSTFGTSGSYEQFF.

The V gene is TRBV12-5, the J gene TRBJ2-1; TRBD2 matches at 8 bases. The CDR3 covers 15 residues. With 6 bases clipped from V and 2 bases from J, the junction kept 6 bases outside the gene matches. Per germline, CDR1 LGHNT and CDR2 FRNRAP. CDR3 sequence: CASGNIAGTYNEQFF. The CDR3 DNA follows: TGTGCTAGTGGGAACATAGCGGGGACCTACAATGAGCAGTTCTTC.

A few counts support this clone. The chain carries TRBV7-9 and TRBJ2-7; 8 bases map to TRBD1. This CDR3 has 14 amino acids. V was pared by 6 bases and J by 6 bases, with 10 bases of the junction left unmatched. Germline V gene sequence: CDR1 SEHNR, CDR2 FQNEAQ (reference sequence). CDR3 sequence reads: CASSYDRGSSEQYF. The CDR3 nucleotides read TGTGCCAGCAGTTATGACAGGGGATCGAGCGAGCAGTACTTC. Based on the CDR3 plus reference TRBV7-9 and TRBJ2-7, the full variable domain is DTGVSQNPRHKITKRGQNVTFRCDPISEHNRLYWYRQTLGQGPEFLTYFQNEAQLEKSRLLSDRFSAERPKGSFSTLEIQRTEQGDSAMYLCASSYDRGSSEQYFGPGTRLTVT.

The chain combines TRBV10-3 with TRBJ2-7; 10 positions agree with TRBD2. Germline loops: CDR1 ENHRY, CDR2 SYGVKD. V shed 7 bases and J 2 bases; nucleotides not matched to a gene: 5. This CDR3 is built from 14 residues. The CDR3 loop is CAIKKAGGPYEQYF. The CDR3 nucleotides read TGTGCCATCAAGAAAGCGGGGGGGCCCTACGAGCAGTACTTC.

The chain couples TRBV7-9 to TRBJ2-1, with 7 bases matching TRBD2. Trimming at V came to 6 bases and at J to 8 bases, leaving 7 bases not matched to a gene. The CDR3 loop spans 13 amino acids. CDR1 and CDR2 (germline): SEHNR, FQNEAQ (reference sequence). DNA of the CDR3: TGTGCCAGCAGTACGGGGGAGGGGCATGAGCAGTTCTTC. It encodes CASSTGEGHEQFF.

The chain links TRBV5-8 to TRBJ1-2; D unclear. V lost 0 bases and J lost 3, with 12 bases in between. The germline gives CDR1 SGHTS, CDR2 YDEGEE. CDR3 length: 15 amino acids. The chain's CDR3 is CASSLGTPGDYGYTF. The CDR3 DNA follows: TGTGCCAGCAGCTTGGGGACTCCTGGGGACTATGGCTACACCTTC.

This clone showed up just once. The chain has TRBV29-1 and TRBJ2-3; perhaps TRBD2 as D (5 bases). The CDR3 sequence is 17 residues long. Trimming cost V 1 base and J 0 bases, with 17 bases left between them. Germline V CDR1 and CDR2: SQVTM, ANQGSEA. CDR3 amino acids: CSVEARRRPLSTDTQYF. CDR3 DNA sequence: TGCAGCGTTGAAGCTCGGAGGCGGCCCCTTAGCACAGATACGCAGTATTTT.

V is TRBV29-1 and J is TRBJ2-7; the D gene is possibly TRBD1 (5 bases). Germline assignment: CDR1 SQVTM and CDR2 ANQGSEA. This CDR3 has 13 amino acids. V lost 1 base and J lost 5, with 12 bases in between. The CDR3 coding sequence is TGCAGCGTTGAAGCCCAGGGTGGCGACGAGCAGTACTTC. Its translation: CSVEAQGGDEQYF.

The chain has TRBV7-9 and TRBJ2-7, with 12 bases aligning to TRBD1. The trim removed 5 bases at V and 0 bases at J, leaving 11 bases unmatched. From germline, CDR1 is SEHNR and CDR2 FQNEAQ (reference sequence). CDR3 length equals 18 residues. This chain's CDR3 is CASSILGQGAQSSYEQYF. The DNA for the CDR3 is TGTGCCAGCAGCATTTTGGGACAGGGGGCCCAAAGCTCCTACGAGCAGTACTTC.

The rearrangement links TRBV30 to TRBJ2-2, with TRBD2 matching 8 bases. From germline, CDR1 is GTSNPN and CDR2 SVGIG (reference sequence). Trimming removed 5 bases from V and 3 bases from J; junction bases left unmatched: 5. This CDR3 has 14 amino acids. Here the CDR3 DNA reads TGTGCCTGGGCTGAACTAGCGGACACCGGGGAGCTGTTTTTT. Protein product: CAWAELADTGELFF.

The chain links TRBV29-1 to TRBJ2-1; no firm D call. Germline V lookup: CDR1 SQVTM, CDR2 ANQGSEA. The CDR3 loop spans 11 amino acids. The V end was cut by 7 bases, the J end by 7 bases, with 11 bases between. CDR3 in amino acids: CSAGIRNEQFF. As DNA, the CDR3 is TGCAGCGCGGGTATTCGAAATGAGCAGTTCTTC.

The genes are TRBV6-1 and TRBJ2-3; the D gene is possibly TRBD2 (6 bases). Per the germline V gene, CDR1 is MNHNS and CDR2 is SASEGT. V shed 2 bases and J shed 2 bases, with 14 bases lying between them. The CDR3 loop spans 16 amino acids. The CDR3 nucleotides read TGTGCCAGCAGTGAACTGGAGGGAGTGGACACAGATACGCAGTATTTT. Its translation is CASSELEGVDTDTQYF.

As DNA, the CDR3 is TGTGCCAGCAGCTTAGGGCCCAACAATGAGCAGTTCTTC. Its protein is CASSLGPNNEQFF. The chain is built from TRBV27 and TRBJ2-1; D is uncertain. The CDR3 sequence is 13 residues long. Trimming pared 6 bases from V and 5 bases from J, leaving 11 bases between. Per germline, CDR1 MNHEY and CDR2 SMNVEV (reference sequence).

The chain recombines TRBV4-2 with TRBJ1-3; 8 bases line up with TRBD1. Germline V gene lookup returns CDR1 LGHNA and CDR2 YNFKEQ. With 4 bases clipped from V and 0 bases from J, the junction kept 14 bases outside the gene matches. This CDR3 comprises 19 residues. The CDR3 here is CASSRRDRPSKYSGNTIYF. CDR3 bases: TGTGCCAGCAGCCGCCGGGACAGGCCTTCTAAATACTCTGGAAACACCATATATTTT.

CDR3 coding DNA: TGCGCCAGCACAGAAGGACAGTCTAACTATGGCTACACCTTC. It translates to CASTEGQSNYGYTF. The chain uses TRBV5-1 and TRBJ1-2; weak D call: TRBD1 (6 bases). From germline, CDR1 is SGHRS and CDR2 YFSETQ. Between the trimmed V and J ends, which lost 6 bases and 0 bases, there was a span of 12 bases. This CDR3 contains 14 residues.

The V gene is TRBV30, the J gene TRBJ1-5; a weak D match, TRBD1 (5 bases). CDR1 is GTSNPN and CDR2 is SVGIG in the germline V gene (reference sequence). V lost 4 bases and J 3 bases, leaving 13 bases between the germline ends. The CDR3 consists of 14 residues. The CDR3 protein is CAWTSGGSNQPQHF. The CDR3 DNA is TGTGCCTGGACCTCCGGGGGGTCCAATCAGCCCCAGCATTTT. Full variable domain (rest looked up from reference TRBV30 and TRBJ1-5): SQTIHQWPATLVQPVGSPLSLECTVEGTSNPNLYWYRQAAGRGLQLLFYSVGIGQISSEVPQNLSASRPQDRQFILSSKKLLLSDSGFYLCAWTSGGSNQPQHFGDGTRLSIL.

The chain joins TRBV19 to TRBJ1-6; TRBD1 aligns across 7 bases. The CDR3 has 15 residues. Per germline, CDR1 LNHDA and CDR2 SQIVND (reference sequence). V lost 5 bases, J lost 8 bases, and 9 bases stayed unmatched. This CDR3 is CASSPRQGFYSPLHF. The CDR3, as DNA: TGTGCCAGTAGTCCCAGACAGGGTTTCTATTCACCCCTCCACTTT.

The V call is TRBV5-8, the J call TRBJ2-7; TRBD1 matches at 8 bases. Germline V CDR1 and CDR2: SGHTS, YDEGEE. The CDR3 covers 15 residues. V lost 2 bases to trimming and J lost 4 bases; unmatched junction nucleotides: 8. CDR3 DNA: TGTGCCAGCAGCTTCGGACAGGGAGGACGGTACGAGCAGTACTTC. Protein product: CASSFGQGGRYEQYF.

The V and J genes are TRBV6-6 and TRBJ2-2; D perhaps matches TRBD2 (6 bases). CDR1 MNHNY and CDR2 SVGAGI come from the germline V gene (reference sequence). The CDR3 runs 16 residues. Deletions cut 6 bases from V and 2 bases from J, with 16 bases between. The CDR3 sequence is CASRDIPGLNTGELFF. CDR3 coding DNA: TGTGCCAGCAGAGACATACCGGGACTTAACACCGGGGAGCTGTTTTTT.

This clone was seen more than once but under ten times. The chain has TRBV7-3 and TRBJ2-1, with 9 bases matching TRBD2. Trimming cost V 5 bases and J 6 bases; bases outside gene matches: 5. The CDR3 is 14 amino acids. Per the germline V gene, CDR1 is SGHTA and CDR2 is FQGTGA. Here the CDR3 reads CASSPTSGANEQFF. CDR3 sequence (DNA): TGTGCCAGCAGCCCGACTAGCGGCGCCAATGAGCAGTTCTTC.

This rearrangement joins TRBV19 to TRBJ1-2; TRBD1 might be the D (6 bases). CDR1 and CDR2 (germline): LNHDA, SQIVND (reference sequence). CDR3 length: 14 amino acids. V lost 3 bases and J 0 bases, leaving 8 bases between the germline ends. CDR3 DNA sequence: TGTGCCAGTAGTATGGACAGAGCTAACTATGGCTACACCTTC. Its protein product is CASSMDRANYGYTF.

J is TRBJ1-5 and V is TRBV11-2; no clear D gene. CDR1 is SGHAT and CDR2 is FQNNGV in the germline V gene. The CDR3 sequence is 13 residues long. Trimming left V 5 bases short and J 0 bases short, with 5 bases between. CDR3 in DNA: TGTGCCAGCAGCCGGTATAGCAATCAGCCCCAGCATTTT. Its translation: CASSRYSNQPQHF.

The chain has TRBV10-1 and TRBJ2-7; D possibly corresponds to TRBD1 (6 bases). The CDR3 covers 14 residues. CDR1 and CDR2 (germline): WNHNN, SYGVQD (reference sequence). V dropped 11 bases and J dropped 0 bases, with 17 bases sitting between them. CDR3 residues: CAWGYREPSYEQYF. In nucleotides, the CDR3 is TGCGCCTGGGGGTACAGGGAACCCTCCTACGAGCAGTACTTC.

The chain links TRBV6-6 to TRBJ1-1; 7 bases match TRBD1. This CDR3 comprises 13 residues. Looked up from germline, CDR1 is MNHNY and CDR2 is SVGAGI (reference sequence). The junction had 7 bases not matched to a gene; V was cut back by 8 bases and J by 4 bases. In DNA, the CDR3 is TGTGCCAGCTTGAAGCAGGGGGGCACTGAAGCTTTCTTT. Its translation: CASLKQGGTEAFF.